This is a list of T cell receptor beta chains from one sample in a study of early T cells in non-severe SARS-CoV-2 infection. TCRdb redid the calling of the 5' RACE reads with MiXCR, one entry per CDR3 protein. The sample contains 54,000 or so distinct CDR3 sequences, roughly 5.9% of which appear only once. The sample consisted of whole blood. The receptors come from an adult who was a healthcare worker with PCR-confirmed SARS-CoV-2 infection or an uninfected control (not recorded which). Both conserved end residues are part of each CDR3. A D gene is named only where the DNA matches it firmly. Size is omitted from some rows. Given values are once, few, many or a class for expanded clones.

-	-	TRBJ2-3	TRBV27	TGTGCCAGCAGTTCTCGATGGGGGTCGGGCACAGATACGCAGTATTTT	CASSSRWGSGTDTQYF
few	-	TRBJ2-1	TRBV20-1	TGCAGTGCTACTCTTGGACTTCTTGGAGCCAATGAGCAGTTCTTC	CSATLGLLGANEQFF
many	-	TRBJ2-3	TRBV20-1	TGCAGTGCTAGCCCCTTAAGCGGGAGCACAGATACGCAGTATTTT	CSASPLSGSTDTQYF
many	TRBD2	TRBJ2-2	TRBV2	TGTGCCAGCCGCGGCGTAGCGGGGGCGAACACCGGGGAGCTGTTTTTT	CASRGVAGANTGELFF
many	-	TRBJ2-1	TRBV6-2/TRBV6-3	TGTGCCAGCAGTCCGCTTATTGAGCAGTTCTTC	CASSPLIEQFF
-	TRBD2	TRBJ2-1	TRBV2	TGTGCCAGCAGTCAGGGACTATTCAATGAGCAGTTCTTC	CASSQGLFNEQFF
many	-	TRBJ1-1	TRBV12-3/TRBV12-4	TGTGCCAGCAGGGAGGGACAAGCGAACACTGAAGCTTTCTTT	CASREGQANTEAFF
many	TRBD1	TRBJ2-7	TRBV5-4	TGTGCCAGCAGCTCCCGGACAGGGGACGTGCAGTACTTC	CASSSRTGDVQYF
many	TRBD2	TRBJ2-1	TRBV7-9	TGTGCCAGCAGCCCAGAGGGGACTAGCGGTCGTTATGAGCAGTTCTTC	CASSPEGTSGRYEQFF
-	TRBD1	TRBJ1-1	TRBV29-1	TGCAGCGAACGGACAGGAGAGAACACTGAAGCTTTCTTT	CSERTGENTEAFF
-	-	TRBJ2-7	TRBV5-1	TGCGCCAGCAGCCTAGAATTGGGGGTACAAACCTACGAGCAGTACTTC	CASSLELGVQTYEQYF
many	-	TRBJ2-3	TRBV2	TGTGCCAGCAGTGACCCCCTAGCTTTGTTAAACGCAGATACGCAGTATTTT	CASSDPLALLNADTQYF
many	TRBD2	TRBJ2-5	TRBV6-6	TGTGCCAGCAGTTCAGGGACTACCGTCGCGGGGACCCAGTACTTC	CASSSGTTVAGTQYF
-	TRBD2	TRBJ2-1	TRBV24-1	TGTGCCACCAGTGGGAGTTCAGCGGGAGCGCGAAGTGAGCAGTTCTTC	CATSGSSAGARSEQFF
few	-	TRBJ2-7	TRBV7-2	TGTGCCAGCAGCGGAGGACCCTACGAGCAGTACTTC	CASSGGPYEQYF
many	TRBD1	TRBJ1-5	TRBV19	TGTGCCAGTAGTAGACAGGGCGATAGCAATCAGCCCCAGCATTTT	CASSRQGDSNQPQHF
many	-	TRBJ2-3	TRBV29-1	TGCAGCGTTGCCAGAAGCACAGATACGCAGTATTTT	CSVARSTDTQYF
-	-	TRBJ2-7	TRBV30	TGTGCCTGGACACGGACCCTCATAGGCTACGAGCAGTACTTC	CAWTRTLIGYEQYF
few	TRBD2	TRBJ2-1	TRBV7-6	TGTGCCAGCAGCTTAGCGCCGAGCGGGGGCTCCTACAATGAGCAGTTCTTC	CASSLAPSGGSYNEQFF
many	TRBD1	TRBJ2-6	TRBV5-1	TGCGCCAGCAGCGCTCCGGGACAGGGGGCGTGGGATCCGCCTGGGGCCAACGTCCTGACTTTC	CASSAPGQGAWDPPGANVLTF
few	TRBD1	TRBJ1-5	TRBV6-2/TRBV6-3	TGTGCCAGCAGTATCTACAGGGGACCCCAGCATTTT	CASSIYRGPQHF
many	-	TRBJ1-1	TRBV29-1	TGCAGCGGTGGCTCGAGTGGAACTGAAGCTTTCTTT	CSGGSSGTEAFF
-	TRBD1	TRBJ2-2	TRBV7-9	TGTGCCAGCAGCTTGGACAGGGCAACCGGGGAGCTGTTTTTT	CASSLDRATGELFF
many	-	TRBJ1-1	TRBV11-2	TGTGCCAGCAGCTCGCACGGGCGGGTAGGGGAGGACACTGAAGCTTTCTTT	CASSSHGRVGEDTEAFF
many	-	TRBJ2-5	TRBV20-1	TGCAGTGCTAGATCCCCCGGAGGGGGGGCACAAGAGACCCAGTACTTC	CSARSPGGGAQETQYF
many	-	TRBJ2-3	TRBV4-3	TGCGCCAGCAGCCCCGGAAGAGGGGGTAACACAGATACGCAGTATTTT	CASSPGRGGNTDTQYF
many	-	TRBJ2-1	TRBV11-1	TGTGCCAGCAGCTTCGTAGTCGGGGCGAGCAATGAGCAGTTCTTC	CASSFVVGASNEQFF
-	TRBD2	TRBJ2-3	TRBV11-2	TGTGCCAGCAGCTTAGACCCAGCGGGGGACACAGATACGCAGTATTTT	CASSLDPAGDTDTQYF
few	-	TRBJ1-1	TRBV14	TGTGCCAGCAGCCAAGATCTCGGCTTGATAAACACTGAAGCTTTCTTT	CASSQDLGLINTEAFF
many	-	TRBJ1-3	TRBV12-5	TGTGCTAGTGGTTTAAGACAGGCTGGAAACACCATATATTTT	CASGLRQAGNTIYF
-	TRBD2	TRBJ2-7	TRBV20-1	TGCAGTGCTAGGGGTAGCGGGGGCAACTACGAGCAGTACTTC	CSARGSGGNYEQYF
many	TRBD1	TRBJ2-1	TRBV5-4	TGTGCCAGCAGCAGGGACAGGTTTTCGACTGAGCAGTTCTTC	CASSRDRFSTEQFF
many	-	TRBJ2-2	TRBV7-2	TGTGCCAGCAGCTTAGCCCCGATTAGCGGGAACACCGGGGAGCTGTTTTTT	CASSLAPISGNTGELFF
few	-	TRBJ1-5	TRBV12-3/TRBV12-4	TGTGCCAGCAGCCCCATAAATCAGCCCCAGCATTTT	CASSPINQPQHF
many	-	TRBJ2-1	TRBV7-6	TGTGCCAGCAGCTTGGGAACGGCTAGCTCCTACAATGAGCAGTTCTTC	CASSLGTASSYNEQFF
-	-	TRBJ2-5	TRBV4-1	TGCGCCAGCAGCCAAGATTTCATACGGACCGTCCCCCAGTACTTC	CASSQDFIRTVPQYF
many	TRBD1	TRBJ1-1	TRBV25-1	TGTGCCAGCAGTTCCCTCGGACAGGGAGGGAGCACTGAAGCTTTCTTT	CASSSLGQGGSTEAFF
many	-	TRBJ2-5	TRBV4-1	TGCGCCAGCAGCCAAGGGGCAGAACAAGAGACCCAGTACTTC	CASSQGAEQETQYF